The present entry profiles one T cell receptor (beta chain) with its context. Its antigen is unidentified. V was cut by 3 bases and J by 1 base, with 9 bases left in between. Germline V gene sequence: CDR1 LNHDA, CDR2 SQIVND (reference sequence). The length of the CDR3 is 14 residues. Here immunoSEQ multiplex PCR was the method, and the copy in TCRdb shows in-frame clones only, minus some. The repertoire has more than 150,000 clones, around 90% of them found once; the top ten carry roughly 1.9%. The data originate from a study of T cell responses to AZD1222 COVID-19 vaccine. Broader study findings: All repertoire sampling was performed exclusively after the peak T cell response. The donor cohort was predominantly white British with a female majority, and clonal diversity may have been underestimated.

Sequenced material: peripheral blood, taken 28 days after the second AZD1222 dose. The chain employs TRBV19 and TRBJ1-1; D is undetermined. The sequence derives from an adult who received the AZD1222 COVID-19 vaccine. CDR3: CASSMVNRNTEAFF. CDR3 DNA: TGTGCCAGTAGTATGGTTAACCGGAACACTGAAGCTTTCTTT.